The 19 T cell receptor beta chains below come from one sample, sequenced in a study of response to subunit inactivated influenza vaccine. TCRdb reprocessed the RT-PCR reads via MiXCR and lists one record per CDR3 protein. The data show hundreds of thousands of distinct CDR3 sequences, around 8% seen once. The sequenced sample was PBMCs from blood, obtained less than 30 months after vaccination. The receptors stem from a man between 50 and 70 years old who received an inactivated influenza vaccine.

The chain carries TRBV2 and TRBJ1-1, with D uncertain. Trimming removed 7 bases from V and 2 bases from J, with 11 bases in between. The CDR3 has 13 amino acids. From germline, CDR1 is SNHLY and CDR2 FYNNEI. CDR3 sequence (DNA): TGTGCCAGCACTGGGGAGATTAACACTGAAGCTTTCTTT. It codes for CASTGEINTEAFF.

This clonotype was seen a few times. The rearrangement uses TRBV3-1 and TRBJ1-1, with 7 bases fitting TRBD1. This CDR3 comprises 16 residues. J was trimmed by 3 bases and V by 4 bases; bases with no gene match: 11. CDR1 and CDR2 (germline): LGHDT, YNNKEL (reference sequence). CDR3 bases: TGTGCCAGCAGCCGATACCAGGGGGTTCGGGACACTGAAGCTTTCTTT. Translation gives CASSRYQGVRDTEAFF.

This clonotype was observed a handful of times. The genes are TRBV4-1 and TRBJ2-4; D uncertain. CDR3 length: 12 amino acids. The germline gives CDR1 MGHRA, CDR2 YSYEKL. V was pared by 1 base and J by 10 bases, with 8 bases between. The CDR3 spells CASSQGGVIQYF. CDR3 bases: TGCGCCAGCAGCCAAGGGGGTGTAATTCAGTACTTC.

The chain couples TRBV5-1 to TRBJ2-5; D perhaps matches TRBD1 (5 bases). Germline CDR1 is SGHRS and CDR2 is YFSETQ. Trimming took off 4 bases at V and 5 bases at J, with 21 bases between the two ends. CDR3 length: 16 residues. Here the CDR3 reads CASSPPILGAKETQYF. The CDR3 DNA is TGCGCCAGCAGCCCCCCCATCTTAGGGGCGAAGGAGACCCAGTACTTC.

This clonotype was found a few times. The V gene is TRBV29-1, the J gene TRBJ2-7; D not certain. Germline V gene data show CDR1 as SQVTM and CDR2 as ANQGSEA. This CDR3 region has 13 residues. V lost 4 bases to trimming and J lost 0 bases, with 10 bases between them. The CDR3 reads CSVAGPNSYEQYF. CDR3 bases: TGCAGCGTTGCTGGCCCTAACTCCTACGAGCAGTACTTC.

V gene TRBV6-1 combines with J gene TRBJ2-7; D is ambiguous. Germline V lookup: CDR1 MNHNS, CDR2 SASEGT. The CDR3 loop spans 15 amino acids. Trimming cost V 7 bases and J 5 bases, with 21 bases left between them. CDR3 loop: CASTGQGPSWDEQYF. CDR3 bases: TGTGCCAGCACTGGTCAAGGGCCGTCCTGGGACGAGCAGTACTTC.

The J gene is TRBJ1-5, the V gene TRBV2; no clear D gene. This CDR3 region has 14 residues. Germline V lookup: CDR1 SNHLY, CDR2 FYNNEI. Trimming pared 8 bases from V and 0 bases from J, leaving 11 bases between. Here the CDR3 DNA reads TGTGCCAGCTCGGAGACGAGTAGCAATCAGCCCCAGCATTTT. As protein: CASSETSSNQPQHF. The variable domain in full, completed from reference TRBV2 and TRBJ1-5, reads EPEVTQTPSHQVTQMGQEVILRCVPISNHLYFYWYRQILGQKVEFLVSFYNNEISEKSEIFDDQFSVERPDGSNFTLKIRSTKLEDSAMYFCASSETSSNQPQHFGDGTRLSIL.

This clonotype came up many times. In DNA, the CDR3 is TGCAGCGTTGACAGACAGGGGGCCGGCACAGATACGCAGTATTTT. Its translation is CSVDRQGAGTDTQYF. The chain links TRBV29-1 to TRBJ2-3, with TRBD1 identical over 10 bases. The CDR3 spans 15 residues. Germline CDR1 SQVTM, CDR2 ANQGSEA. The V and J ends lost 3 bases and 1 base, in that order; junction bases with no gene match: 4.

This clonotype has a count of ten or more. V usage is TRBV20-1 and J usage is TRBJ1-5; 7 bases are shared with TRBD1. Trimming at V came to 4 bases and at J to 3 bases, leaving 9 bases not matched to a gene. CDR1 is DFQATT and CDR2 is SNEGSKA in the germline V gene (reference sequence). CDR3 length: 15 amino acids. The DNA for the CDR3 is TGCAGTGCTATAAAAGACAGGGCGGTCAATCAGCCCCAGCATTTT. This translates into CSAIKDRAVNQPQHF.

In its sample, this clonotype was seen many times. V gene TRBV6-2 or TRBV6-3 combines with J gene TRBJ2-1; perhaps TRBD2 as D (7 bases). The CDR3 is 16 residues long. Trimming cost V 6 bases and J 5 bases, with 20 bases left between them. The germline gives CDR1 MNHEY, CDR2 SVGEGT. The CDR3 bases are TGTGCCAGCAGCCCCTATGGGGGGGGGCCCCACAATGAGCAGTTCTTC. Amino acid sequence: CASSPYGGGPHNEQFF.

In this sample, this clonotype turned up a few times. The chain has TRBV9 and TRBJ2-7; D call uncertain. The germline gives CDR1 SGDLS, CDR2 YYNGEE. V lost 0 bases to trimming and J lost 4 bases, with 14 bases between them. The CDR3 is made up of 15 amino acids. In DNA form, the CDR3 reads TGTGCCAGCAGCGTAGGTGTCAACACGGAGTACGAGCAGTACTTC. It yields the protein CASSVGVNTEYEQYF.

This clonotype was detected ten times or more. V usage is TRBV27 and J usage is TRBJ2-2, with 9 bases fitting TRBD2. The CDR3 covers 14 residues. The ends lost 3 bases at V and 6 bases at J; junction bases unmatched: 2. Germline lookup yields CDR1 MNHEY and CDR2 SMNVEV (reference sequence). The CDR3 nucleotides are TGTGCCAGCAGTTTTAGCGGGAGTGCCGGGGAGCTGTTTTTT. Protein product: CASSFSGSAGELFF.

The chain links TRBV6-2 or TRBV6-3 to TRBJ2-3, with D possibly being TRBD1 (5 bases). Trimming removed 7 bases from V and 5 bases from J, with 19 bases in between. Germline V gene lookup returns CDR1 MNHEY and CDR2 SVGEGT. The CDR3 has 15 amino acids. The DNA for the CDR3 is TGTGCCAGCATCCCCCTACAGGAGTGCAAAGATACGCAGTATTTT. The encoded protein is CASIPLQECKDTQYF.

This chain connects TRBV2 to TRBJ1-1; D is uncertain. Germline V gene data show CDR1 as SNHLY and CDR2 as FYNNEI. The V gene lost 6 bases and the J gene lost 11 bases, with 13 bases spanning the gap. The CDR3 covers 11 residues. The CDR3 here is CASRPRVKAFF. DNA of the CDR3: TGTGCCAGCAGGCCAAGGGTCAAGGCTTTCTTT.

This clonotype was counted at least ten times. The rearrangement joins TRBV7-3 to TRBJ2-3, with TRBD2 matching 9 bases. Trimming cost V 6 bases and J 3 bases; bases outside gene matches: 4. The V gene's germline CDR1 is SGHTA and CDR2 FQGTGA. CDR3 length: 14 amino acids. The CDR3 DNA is TGTGCCAGCAGTGAAACTAGCGGGACAGATACGCAGTATTTT. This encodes CASSETSGTDTQYF.

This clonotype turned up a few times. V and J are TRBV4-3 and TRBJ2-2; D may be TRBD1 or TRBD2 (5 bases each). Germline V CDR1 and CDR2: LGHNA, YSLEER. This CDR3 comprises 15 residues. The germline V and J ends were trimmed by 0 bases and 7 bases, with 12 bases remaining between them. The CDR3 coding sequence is TGCGCCAGCAGCCAAGAATCGGGGCAGCACGGGGAGCTGTTTTTT. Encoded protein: CASSQESGQHGELFF.

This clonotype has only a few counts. The chain's CDR3 is CASRQGYNSPLHF. The CDR3 DNA is TGCGCCAGCCGCCAGGGTTATAATTCACCCCTCCACTTT. This chain joins TRBV5-1 and TRBJ1-6; the D gene is possibly TRBD1 (5 bases). Trimming removed 7 bases from V and 4 bases from J, with 9 bases in between. The CDR3 totals 13 residues. Germline V gives CDR1 SGHRS, CDR2 YFSETQ.

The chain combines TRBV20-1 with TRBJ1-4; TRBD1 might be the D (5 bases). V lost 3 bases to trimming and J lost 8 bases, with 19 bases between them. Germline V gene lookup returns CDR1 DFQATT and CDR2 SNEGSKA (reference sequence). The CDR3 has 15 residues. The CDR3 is CSARGIGRGEEKLFF. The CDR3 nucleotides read TGCAGTGCTAGGGGCATAGGGCGGGGCGAAGAAAAACTGTTTTTT.

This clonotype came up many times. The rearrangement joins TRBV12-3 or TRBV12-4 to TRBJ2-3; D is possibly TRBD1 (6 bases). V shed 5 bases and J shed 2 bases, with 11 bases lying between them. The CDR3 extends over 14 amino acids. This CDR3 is CASSLRQVTDTQYF. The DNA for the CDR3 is TGTGCCAGCAGTCTAAGACAGGTCACAGATACGCAGTATTTT.